One sample yielded the 9 T cell receptor beta chains listed below, sequenced in a study of cytomegalovirus exposure and HLA in healthy donors. The protocol was immunoSEQ multiplex PCR, while the TCRdb copy is restricted to in-frame clones and leaves out a portion. The repertoire has 300,000 or so clones, around 90% of them found once; the top ten carry around 0.96%. Sequencing was carried out using PBMCs. These receptors all stem from a man aged 25-45 years in good health and CMV-seronegative.

The rearrangement joins TRBV29-1 to TRBJ2-7; 8 bases map to TRBD2. Germline V lookup: CDR1 SQVTM, CDR2 ANQGSEA. Losses at the gene ends were 0 bases for V and 2 bases for J; bases not matched to a gene: 9. The CDR3 is 16 residues long. Here the CDR3 reads CSVEDRGGAKTYEQYF. As DNA, the CDR3 is TGCAGCGTTGAAGATCGGGGGGGGGCGAAGACCTACGAGCAGTACTTC.

The rearrangement links TRBV6-4 to TRBJ1-2; 10 bases agree with TRBD1. Germline CDR1 and CDR2: MRHNA and SNTAGT. The CDR3 spans 16 residues. Germline trimming cut 2 bases from V and 5 bases from J; bases unmatched to any gene: 8. CDR3: CASSDARQGAGYGYTF. CDR3 sequence (DNA): TGTGCCAGCAGTGACGCTCGACAGGGGGCGGGGTATGGCTACACCTTC.

V is TRBV4-3 and J is TRBJ1-2; 10 bases are a match to TRBD1. This CDR3 is 15 amino acids long. CDR1 and CDR2 from the germline V gene are LGHNA and YSLEER. The V segment lost 4 bases and the J segment 4 bases; nucleotides outside the gene matches: 6. The CDR3 DNA reads TGCGCCAGCAGCCGGACCCGGACAGGGGGCTATGGCTACACCTTC. It codes for CASSRTRTGGYGYTF.

This chain connects TRBV30 to TRBJ1-6; 9 nucleotides line up with TRBD1. V shed 4 bases, J shed 7 bases, and the junction held 5 bases outside the gene matches. Per the germline V gene, CDR1 is GTSNPN and CDR2 is SVGIG (reference sequence). The CDR3 extends over 14 amino acids. The CDR3 spells CAWTPGQGNSPLHF. CDR3 nucleotide sequence: TGTGCCTGGACCCCGGGACAGGGAAATTCACCCCTCCACTTT.

CDR3 in amino acids: CASSRTSGKLNEQFF. The CDR3 nucleotides read TGTGCCAGCAGTAGGACTAGCGGGAAACTCAATGAGCAGTTCTTC. The chain combines TRBV2 with TRBJ2-1; 12 bases are shared with TRBD2. This CDR3 comprises 15 residues. J lost 6 bases, V lost 5 bases, and 5 bases had no gene match. Germline V lookup: CDR1 SNHLY, CDR2 FYNNEI.

This clone has just a few counts. The CDR3 DNA reads as TGTGCCAGCTCAGTCCAACAGGGTGAAAAACTGTTTTTT. Translation: CASSVQQGEKLFF. The J gene is TRBJ1-4, the V gene TRBV18; D may be TRBD1 (6 bases). CDR3 length equals 13 residues. Germline-derived CDR1 and CDR2 are KGHSH and LQKENI. Trimming stripped 5 bases from V and 7 bases from J, with 11 bases between.

This clone was detected once. This sequence joins TRBV30 and TRBJ1-2; 9 bases map to TRBD1. The V segment lost 1 base and the J segment 7 bases; nucleotides outside the gene matches: 4. This CDR3 region has 13 residues. Germline CDR1 reads GTSNPN; CDR2 reads SVGIG (reference sequence). CDR3 residues: CAWSDGTGFGYTF. For the CDR3, the DNA is TGTGCCTGGAGTGATGGGACAGGGTTTGGCTACACCTTC.

This chain links TRBV5-1 with TRBJ1-1, with a possible D match to TRBD1 (5 bases). The CDR3 length is 15 residues. Germline assignment: CDR1 SGHRS and CDR2 YFSETQ. Deletions cut 0 bases from V and 4 bases from J, with 13 bases between. DNA of the CDR3: TGCGCCAGCAGCTTGGAGGGCAGGGTGGGCACTGAAGCTTTCTTT. Its translation is CASSLEGRVGTEAFF.

This chain links TRBV6-5 with TRBJ2-2; D ambiguous. Germline CDR1 is MNHEY and CDR2 is SVGAGI. The V end lost 6 bases, the J end lost 6 bases, and 11 bases lay between the germline ends. There are 13 residues in the CDR3. The CDR3 protein is CASSPINPGELFF. The CDR3 coding sequence is TGTGCCAGCAGCCCTATCAACCCCGGGGAGCTGTTTTTT.